This passage covers 28 T cell receptor beta chains from one sample sequenced in a study of cytomegalovirus exposure and HLA in healthy donors (dated by TCRdb to 2016 to 2017). The method was the immunoSEQ multiplex PCR assay. For the multiplex PCR, a mixture combining 60 forward primers for TCR Vbeta segments and 13 reverse primers for TCR Jbeta segments was used. Sourced from immuneACCESS, this table was stored by TCRdb with only in-frame sequences that have V and J called. A share of the clones is absent; for the studies checked, an unresolved V gene accounts for under half, and the remainder has no known explanation. The sample table contains 120,000 to 150,000 clones; only one count was recorded for approximately 82% of them. Under 2% of the sample rests with the top ten. The sample comprised PBMCs. The receptor source for this set is a woman in her forties in good health and CMV-seronegative.

In regard to this clone: The same CDR3 arises from other DNA sequences in this sample as well. The rearrangement links TRBV7-2 to TRBJ2-5, with TRBD2 matching over 8 bases. Trimming cost V 5 bases and J 5 bases; bases outside gene matches: 10. Germline CDR1 reads SGHTA; CDR2 reads FQGNSA. CDR3 length: 15 residues. The chain's CDR3 is CASSPQAGVGETQYF. The CDR3 DNA sequence: TGTGCCAGCAGCCCACAAGCGGGAGTGGGTGAGACCCAGTACTTC.

This sequence joins TRBV7-2 and TRBJ2-1; D unresolved. V was cut by 4 bases and J by 9 bases, with 13 bases left in between. This CDR3 region has 13 residues. CDR1 is SGHTA and CDR2 is FQGNSA in the germline V gene. As DNA, the CDR3 is TGTGCCAGCAGCTCTGCAAAGTCGGGTGAGCAGTTCTTC. Its protein is CASSSAKSGEQFF.

This chain links TRBV6-5 with TRBJ2-7; D gene uncertain. The germline V gene has CDR1 MNHEY and CDR2 SVGAGI. Trimming took 6 bases from V and 5 from J, leaving 14 bases between them. The CDR3 length is 13 residues. The CDR3 sequence: CASSPLGRDEQYF. The CDR3, as DNA: TGTGCCAGCAGCCCCCTAGGCCGGGACGAGCAGTACTTC.

In its sample, this clone was seen a few times. V and J are TRBV9 and TRBJ1-2; TRBD1 aligns across 8 bases. Germline V lookup: CDR1 SGDLS, CDR2 YYNGEE. The trim removed 4 bases at V and 3 bases at J, leaving 8 bases unmatched. CDR3 length equals 15 residues. The chain's CDR3 is CASSPQSGGHYGYTF. The DNA for the CDR3 is TGTGCCAGCAGCCCCCAGTCAGGGGGCCACTATGGCTACACCTTC.

The genes are TRBV28 and TRBJ2-5, with a tentative D call TRBD2 (5 bases). Germline V lookup: CDR1 MDHEN, CDR2 SYDVKM. V was shortened by 6 bases and J by 7 bases, with 18 bases between the two germline ends. The length of the CDR3 is 14 residues. CDR3 DNA: TGTGCCAGCAGAGCCAATGCCGGGGTGGGGACCCAGTACTTC. Protein: CASRANAGVGTQYF.

This clone was seen a handful of times. The chain has TRBV5-1 and TRBJ1-6, with TRBD1 identical over 10 bases. CDR1 is SGHRS and CDR2 is YFSETQ in the germline V gene. V lost 0 bases, J lost 10 bases, and 7 bases stayed unmatched. The CDR3 spans 16 residues. CDR3 sequence (DNA): TGCGCCAGCAGCTTGGGACAGGGGGCCGCGAAATCACCCCTCCACTTT. Protein: CASSLGQGAAKSPLHF.

V usage is TRBV2 and J usage is TRBJ2-3; weak D call: TRBD1 (5 bases). With 4 bases removed from V and 5 bases from J, the gap between germline ends came to 13 bases. The length of the CDR3 is 14 residues. CDR1 is SNHLY, CDR2 FYNNEI, per germline. The CDR3 reads CASSVSPTGDTQYF. As DNA, the CDR3 is TGTGCCAGCAGTGTGTCCCCAACAGGAGATACGCAGTATTTT. The complete variable domain, with remaining parts taken from reference TRBV2 and TRBJ2-3, reads EPEVTQTPSHQVTQMGQEVILRCVPISNHLYFYWYRQILGQKVEFLVSFYNNEISEKSEIFDDQFSVERPDGSNFTLKIRSTKLEDSAMYFCASSVSPTGDTQYFGPGTRLTVL.

The rearrangement joins TRBV19 to TRBJ2-1; 10 nucleotides agree with TRBD2. Looked up from germline, CDR1 is LNHDA and CDR2 is SQIVND (reference sequence). CDR3 length: 14 residues. The trim removed 7 bases at V and 2 bases at J, leaving 2 bases unmatched. Here the CDR3 DNA reads TGTGCCAGTATAGCGGGAGGAGCCTACAATGAGCAGTTCTTC. This codes for CASIAGGAYNEQFF.

This clone was detected once. J is TRBJ2-7 and V is TRBV10-2; D gene uncertain. Germline V gene sequence: CDR1 WSHSY, CDR2 SAAADI. Trimming removed 2 bases from V and 6 bases from J, with 11 bases in between. This CDR3 has 13 amino acids. CDR3 bases: TGCGCCAGCAGTGAGCAAACAGAAACCGAGCAGTACTTC. Amino acid sequence: CASSEQTETEQYF.

This clone was seen only a few times. The chain recombines TRBV6-4 with TRBJ2-5; D is uncertain. The CDR3 is 17 amino acids. Germline V gene data show CDR1 as MRHNA and CDR2 as SNTAGT. V lost 0 bases and J lost 1, with 15 bases in between. CDR3 sequence reads: CASSDSNYPKPQETQYF. CDR3 coding DNA: TGTGCCAGCAGTGACTCGAATTACCCCAAGCCCCAAGAGACCCAGTACTTC.

This chain uses TRBV7-9 with TRBJ2-5, with 9 bases aligning to TRBD2. The DNA end is more similar to TRBJ2-7, so the J call may be wrong. There are 15 residues in the CDR3. The germline gives CDR1 SEHNR, CDR2 FQNEAQ (reference sequence). This chain's CDR3 is CASSISGSNSYEQYF. The CDR3 DNA reads TGTGCCAGCAGCATTAGCGGGAGTAATTCCTACGAGCAGTACTTC.

The V and J genes are TRBV10-3 and TRBJ2-3; TRBD1 matches at 10 bases. From germline, CDR1 is ENHRY and CDR2 SYGVKD. After removal of 0 bases from V and 5 bases from J, the junction contained 5 bases not matched to a gene. CDR3 size: 16 residues. The CDR3 bases are TGTGCCATCAGTGAGTCTAGGACAGGGGGACAAGATACGCAGTATTTT. Translation: CAISESRTGGQDTQYF.

Here the CDR3 reads CASSPWDRGQKDGWTEAFF. The DNA of the CDR3 is TGTGCCAGCAGTCCTTGGGACCGGGGACAAAAAGATGGTTGGACTGAAGCTTTCTTT. This chain connects TRBV28 to TRBJ1-1; tentative D call: TRBD1 (6 bases). The CDR3 is 19 amino acids. V shed 5 bases and J shed 5 bases, with 30 bases lying between them. CDR1 is MDHEN, CDR2 SYDVKM, per germline. Filled out from reference TRBV28 and TRBJ1-1, the complete variable domain reads DVKVTQSSRYLVKRTGEKVFLECVQDMDHENMFWYRQDPGLGLRLIYFSYDVKMKEKGDIPEGYSVSREKKERFSLILESASTNQTSMYLCASSPWDRGQKDGWTEAFFGQGTRLTVV.

This clone was recorded only once. The chain joins TRBV11-2 to TRBJ2-7; D remains unclear. The CDR3 covers 13 residues. In germline, CDR1 is SGHAT, CDR2 FQNNGV. Trimming took 5 bases from V and 1 from J, leaving 9 bases between them. For the CDR3, the DNA is TGTGCCAGCAGCATCGGCAGGTCCTACGAGCAGTACTTC. Protein product: CASSIGRSYEQYF.

The V call is TRBV5-1, the J call TRBJ1-1; tentatively, D is TRBD1 (5 bases). V lost 4 bases and J lost 2, with 15 bases in between. This CDR3 spans 15 amino acids. CDR1 is SGHRS, CDR2 YFSETQ, per germline. The CDR3 reads CASSPDQGFNTEAFF. DNA for the CDR3: TGCGCCAGCAGCCCGGACCAGGGTTTCAACACTGAAGCTTTCTTT.

The chain combines TRBV6-1 with TRBJ1-2; TRBD1 aligns across 8 bases. V gave up 9 bases and J gave up 4 bases; unmatched junction bases: 10. The CDR3 consists of 14 residues. Per the germline V gene, CDR1 is MNHNS and CDR2 is SASEGT. In nucleotides, the CDR3 is TGTGCCAGTCCTTCAGGGGGCGACGGCTATGGCTACACCTTC. It is translated as CASPSGGDGYGYTF.

This rearrangement joins TRBV5-4 to TRBJ1-2; tentative D call: TRBD1 (6 bases). V lost 4 bases and J lost 7, with 23 bases in between. Germline V gives CDR1 SGHNT, CDR2 YYREEE (reference sequence). CDR3 length equals 16 residues. CDR3 sequence reads: CASSLKATGKVGGYTF. CDR3 in DNA: TGTGCCAGCAGCCTAAAAGCTACAGGGAAAGTTGGTGGCTACACCTTC.

This clone came up a few times. The chain uses TRBV7-8 and TRBJ2-7; D gene uncertain. The CDR3 has 11 amino acids. Germline CDR1 and CDR2: SGHVS and FQNEAQ. V lost 5 bases to trimming and J lost 3 bases, with 5 bases between them. The CDR3 reads CASSRNYEQYF. CDR3 coding DNA: TGTGCCAGCAGCCGTAACTACGAGCAGTACTTC. Drawing the rest from reference TRBV7-8 and TRBJ2-7, the complete variable domain is GAGVSQSPRYKVAKRGQDVALRCDPISGHVSLFWYQQALGQGPEFLTYFQNEAQLDKSGLPSDRFFAERPEGSVSTLKIQRTQQEDSAVYLCASSRNYEQYFGPGTRLTVT.

This sequence joins TRBV7-3 and TRBJ2-5; possibly TRBD2 for D (6 bases). The length of the CDR3 is 14 residues. Trimming pared 5 bases from V and 1 base from J, leaving 11 bases between. Germline V lookup: CDR1 SGHTA, CDR2 FQGTGA. CDR3 DNA: TGTGCCAGCAGCCCCTCCGGGGGCCAAGAGACCCAGTACTTC. It encodes CASSPSGGQETQYF.

The V gene is TRBV6-4, the J gene TRBJ1-1; D is unclear. From germline, CDR1 is MRHNA and CDR2 SNTAGT. The CDR3 loop spans 15 amino acids. V lost 2 bases to trimming and J lost 3 bases, with 13 bases between them. The CDR3 coding sequence is TGTGCCAGCAGTGACAGGGCAGGCGGGGACACTGAAGCTTTCTTT. This codes for CASSDRAGGDTEAFF.

The gene calls are TRBV11-2 and TRBJ1-5; D possibly corresponds to TRBD1 (5 bases). The V end lost 2 bases, the J end lost 4 bases, and 9 bases lay between the germline ends. This CDR3 is 14 amino acids long. Per the germline V gene, CDR1 is SGHAT and CDR2 is FQNNGV. The CDR3 DNA sequence: TGTGCCAGCAGCTTAACAGACAGTAATCAGCCCCAGCATTTT. This gives the protein CASSLTDSNQPQHF. Combining the CDR3 with reference TRBV11-2 and TRBJ1-5 gives the whole variable domain EAGVAQSPRYKIIEKRQSVAFWCNPISGHATLYWYQQILGQGPKLLIQFQNNGVVDDSQLPKDRFSAERLKGVDSTLKIQPAKLEDSAVYLCASSLTDSNQPQHFGDGTRLSIL.

The chain couples TRBV6-7 to TRBJ2-3; perhaps TRBD1 as D (6 bases). TRBV6-7 is classed as an ORF, of uncertain function. V was cut by 2 bases and J by 0 bases, with 12 bases left in between. The CDR3 length is 16 residues. The CDR3 sequence is CASSYGQRTSTDTQYF. In nucleotides, the CDR3 is TGTGCCAGCAGTTACGGACAGAGAACTAGCACAGATACGCAGTATTTT.

This clone was observed a handful of times. The chain recombines TRBV6-4 with TRBJ1-5; maybe TRBD1 (6 bases). Germline CDR1 reads MRHNA; CDR2 reads SNTAGT. Trimming removed 7 bases at V and 2 bases at J, with 18 bases between. The CDR3 covers 16 residues. The CDR3 nucleotides read TGTGCCAGCACAGAATACAGGGAGATGGGCAATCAGCCCCAGCATTTT. This translates into CASTEYREMGNQPQHF.

The chain recombines TRBV5-1 with TRBJ1-4; possibly TRBD1 for D (6 bases). V shed 4 bases and J shed 4 bases, with 14 bases lying between them. CDR1 SGHRS and CDR2 YFSETQ come from the germline V gene. CDR3 length: 15 amino acids. In DNA form, the CDR3 reads TGCGCCAGCAGCCGCTTAACAGGGAGTAATGAAAAACTGTTTTTT. It yields the protein CASSRLTGSNEKLFF.

The chain couples TRBV11-1 to TRBJ2-7; 10 bases line up with TRBD1. This CDR3 comprises 13 residues. Looked up from germline, CDR1 is SGHAT and CDR2 is FQDESV (reference sequence). Trimming cost V 5 bases and J 7 bases; bases outside gene matches: 5. The CDR3 region is CASSPDRGGEQYF. The CDR3 DNA reads as TGTGCCAGCAGCCCGGACAGGGGGGGAGAGCAGTACTTC.

The V call is TRBV5-6, the J call TRBJ1-4, with TRBD1 identical over 9 bases. Germline lookup yields CDR1 SGHDT and CDR2 YYEEEE. This CDR3 has 14 residues. J gave up 5 bases and V 2 bases, and 1 base lay outside the gene matches. CDR3 DNA sequence: TGTGCCAGCAGCTTTGACAGGGGGAATGAAAAACTGTTTTTT. Translated: CASSFDRGNEKLFF. The variable domain in full, completed from reference TRBV5-6 and TRBJ1-4, reads DAGVTQSPTHLIKTRGQQVTLRCSPKSGHDTVSWYQQALGQGPQFIFQYYEEEERQRGNFPDRFSGHQFPNYSSELNVNALLLGDSALYLCASSFDRGNEKLFFGSGTQLSVL.

The chain has TRBV4-1 and TRBJ2-5; weak D call: TRBD1 (5 bases). Germline-derived CDR1 and CDR2 are MGHRA and YSYEKL. The CDR3 extends over 15 amino acids. Trimming removed 0 bases from V and 7 bases from J, with 15 bases in between. In DNA, the CDR3 is TGCGCCAGCAGCCAAGATGCAGGGATTAAAGCGACCCAGTACTTC. Protein: CASSQDAGIKATQYF.

The chain combines TRBV2 with TRBJ1-1; 7 bases fit TRBD1. Germline V gene data show CDR1 as SNHLY and CDR2 as FYNNEI. V was pared by 6 bases and J by 4 bases, with 8 bases of the junction left unmatched. CDR3 length equals 14 residues. The CDR3 coding sequence is TGTGCCAGCAGAGCTACAGGGGTGGGCACTGAAGCTTTCTTT. Translated: CASRATGVGTEAFF.